Shown below are 20 T cell receptor beta chains from a single sample sequenced in a study of blood T cell repertoires in COVID-19 (dated by TCRdb to 2019 to 2021). The library was generated by the immunoSEQ multiplex PCR assay. This is the immuneACCESS table as TCRdb keeps it, with only in-frame sequences that have V and J called. A part of the clones is gone; compared with another copy, unresolved V genes explain less than half, and the rest is unexplained. In all, the sample holds 250,000 to 300,000 clones, and roughly 88% of those were seen once. The ten largest account for approximately 1% of the sample. Material for sequencing was PBMCs or T cells enriched from blood (not recorded which). These receptors were obtained from a woman aged 30 to 39 who had recovered from COVID-19.

CDR3 coding DNA: TGCGCCAGCAGCTTGGATGCGGGGGGGTACAATGAGCAGTTCTTC. Protein sequence: CASSLDAGGYNEQFF. The rearrangement links TRBV5-1 to TRBJ2-1; TRBD2 matches at 9 bases. This CDR3 spans 15 amino acids. V shed 0 bases and J 4 bases; nucleotides not matched to a gene: 2. Germline-derived CDR1 and CDR2 are SGHRS and YFSETQ.

The rearrangement links TRBV6-4 to TRBJ1-1, with 11 bases fitting TRBD1. In germline, CDR1 is MRHNA, CDR2 SNTAGT. J lost 3 bases, V lost 3 bases, and 6 bases had no gene match. CDR3 length: 16 residues. Written as DNA, the CDR3 is TGTGCCAGCAGTGATCCCCGGACAGGGGGCCACACTGAAGCTTTCTTT. Its protein product is CASSDPRTGGHTEAFF.

The V gene is TRBV6-1, the J gene TRBJ2-7, with D maybe TRBD1 (6 bases). Germline V lookup: CDR1 MNHNS, CDR2 SASEGT. The length of the CDR3 is 16 residues. Trimming shortened V by 4 bases and J by 4 bases, and 20 bases separated the two germline ends. CDR3 DNA: TGTGCCAGCAGTGTCCAGGGGCTGAGATTAGTTTACGAGCAGTACTTC. Residues: CASSVQGLRLVYEQYF.

The chain links TRBV5-4 to TRBJ2-1; D might be TRBD1 (6 bases). From germline, CDR1 is SGHNT and CDR2 YYREEE (reference sequence). This CDR3 region has 16 residues. Trimming stripped 4 bases from V and 4 bases from J, with 18 bases between. CDR3 sequence (DNA): TGTGCCAGCAGCGCCGGACAGCTCAGGGCTTACAATGAGCAGTTCTTC. Its translation is CASSAGQLRAYNEQFF. The full variable domain, its missing parts supplied by reference TRBV5-4 and TRBJ2-1, is ETGVTQSPTHLIKTRGQQVTLRCSSQSGHNTVSWYQQALGQGPQFIFQYYREEENGRGNFPPRFSGLQFPNYSSELNVNALELDDSALYLCASSAGQLRAYNEQFFGPGTRLTVL.

The DNA of the CDR3 is TGCGCCAGCAGCCGGCGGTGCGGAGCTTGCTGCGAGCAGTACTTC. This translates into CASSRRCGACCEQYF. The V gene is TRBV23-1, the J gene TRBJ2-7; D is undetermined. TRBV23-1 is an ORF for which the function is uncertain. CDR3 length: 15 residues. V lost 6 bases, J lost 6 bases, and 21 bases lay in between.

V usage is TRBV5-8 and J usage is TRBJ1-5; D is possibly TRBD1 (5 bases). The CDR3 is 15 amino acids. Trimming pared 7 bases from V and 2 bases from J, leaving 16 bases between. Germline assignment: CDR1 SGHTS and CDR2 YDEGEE. The CDR3 sequence: CASDQGAGGNQPQHF. For the CDR3, the DNA is TGTGCCAGCGACCAGGGAGCGGGTGGCAATCAGCCCCAGCATTTT.

CDR3: CASSPYGTGRANYGYTF. For the CDR3, the DNA is TGTGCCAGCTCACCCTATGGGACAGGGAGGGCTAACTATGGCTACACCTTC. This chain links TRBV18 with TRBJ1-2, with 9 positions matching TRBD1. The CDR3 is made up of 17 amino acids. The germline V gene encodes CDR1 KGHSH and CDR2 LQKENI. Germline trimming cut 3 bases from V and 0 bases from J; bases unmatched to any gene: 8.

The CDR3 loop is CASASRLQFF. The CDR3 DNA reads TGTGCCAGCGCCTCGAGACTTCAGTTCTTC. V is TRBV2 and J is TRBJ2-1; no clear D gene. Deletions cut 8 bases from V and 13 bases from J, with 12 bases between. This CDR3 region has 10 residues. Germline values: CDR1 SNHLY, CDR2 FYNNEI.

This clone appeared a few times. The chain joins TRBV27 to TRBJ1-2, with no clear D. Germline V gives CDR1 MNHEY, CDR2 SMNVEV (reference sequence). The CDR3 length is 15 residues. The V end was cut by 0 bases, the J end by 4 bases, with 12 bases between. CDR3 DNA sequence: TGTGCCAGCAGTTTATCATCAAGCGGGATCTATGGCTACACCTTC. Translating gives CASSLSSSGIYGYTF.

V and J are TRBV7-6 and TRBJ1-3; D gene unclear. Germline V gene sequence: CDR1 SGHVS, CDR2 FNYEAQ. This CDR3 contains 16 residues. V was clipped by 1 base and J by 0 bases, with 10 bases between them. The CDR3 DNA sequence: TGTGCCAGCAGCTTAGACGCGGTGGGCTCTGGAAACACCATATATTTT. This gives the protein CASSLDAVGSGNTIYF.

The chain has TRBV7-9 and TRBJ2-7; D not certain. In germline, CDR1 is SEHNR, CDR2 FQNEAQ (reference sequence). The length of the CDR3 is 14 residues. Between the trimmed V and J ends, which lost 3 bases and 3 bases, there was a span of 12 bases. The CDR3 region is CASSFSTKLYEQYF. The DNA for the CDR3 is TGTGCCAGCAGCTTTTCAACTAAGCTCTACGAGCAGTACTTC.

The V call is TRBV6-2 or TRBV6-3, the J call TRBJ2-5; D call uncertain. The CDR3 consists of 15 residues. Germline V gene lookup returns CDR1 MNHEY and CDR2 SVGEGT. V was trimmed by 0 bases and J by 0 bases, leaving 8 bases between them. The CDR3 reads CASSYSIYNQETQYF. The CDR3 coding sequence is TGTGCCAGCAGTTACTCGATCTATAACCAAGAGACCCAGTACTTC.

This rearrangement joins TRBV5-6 to TRBJ2-3, with D perhaps matching TRBD2 (6 bases). The V gene's germline CDR1 is SGHDT and CDR2 YYEEEE. The germline V and J ends were trimmed by 4 bases and 2 bases, with 17 bases remaining between them. The CDR3 is 16 amino acids. The CDR3 loop is CASSITTRTYTDTQYF. In DNA, the CDR3 is TGTGCCAGCAGCATCACGACTAGGACTTACACAGATACGCAGTATTTT.

This rearrangement joins TRBV11-3 to TRBJ1-5, with D perhaps matching TRBD1 (6 bases). The CDR3 sequence is 16 residues long. With 0 bases removed from V and 10 bases from J, the gap between germline ends came to 19 bases. CDR1 SGHNT and CDR2 YENEEA come from the germline V gene. The chain's CDR3 is CASSLDNEQGKAPQHF. The CDR3 DNA sequence: TGTGCCAGCAGCTTAGATAATGAACAGGGCAAAGCTCCCCAGCATTTT.

The chain is built from TRBV25-1 and TRBJ2-1; 7 positions match TRBD1. Germline V CDR1 and CDR2: MGHDK, SYGVNS. Trimming at V came to 8 bases and at J to 6 bases, leaving 13 bases not matched to a gene. The CDR3 is made up of 15 amino acids. The CDR3 region has the DNA TGTGCCAGCGCTGAGGTCAAGGGGGCTAGCAATGAGCAGTTCTTC. This translates into CASAEVKGASNEQFF.

The rearrangement joins TRBV4-3 to TRBJ1-1, with D uncertain. The CDR3 runs 14 residues. Germline V gene sequence: CDR1 LGHNA, CDR2 YSLEER. The V and J ends lost 2 bases and 4 bases respectively, with 11 bases between them. The CDR3: CASSQRRDRTEAFF. The CDR3 coding sequence is TGCGCCAGCAGCCAAAGGCGGGATCGCACTGAAGCTTTCTTT.

This chain links TRBV5-4 with TRBJ1-2, with TRBD1 as a possible D gene (5 bases). The CDR3 covers 14 residues. The V gene lost 0 bases and the J gene lost 4 bases, with 10 bases spanning the gap. The germline V gene encodes CDR1 SGHNT and CDR2 YYREEE (reference sequence). The CDR3, as DNA: TGTGCCAGCAGCTTGGTAGGGGATAGCTATGGCTACACCTTC. It yields the protein CASSLVGDSYGYTF.

The V and J genes are TRBV14 and TRBJ1-1; TRBD1 agrees at 7 bases. Germline V CDR1 and CDR2: SGHDN, FVKESK. Unmatched junction bases numbered 9, after V lost 10 bases and J lost 1 base. CDR3 length: 14 residues. The CDR3 region has the DNA TGTGCCACTGCTCGGACAGGCTGGAACACTGAAGCTTTCTTT. It encodes CATARTGWNTEAFF.

The chain has TRBV19 and TRBJ1-1; 7 bases line up with TRBD1. Per the germline V gene, CDR1 is LNHDA and CDR2 is SQIVND (reference sequence). V trimming: 5 bases; J trimming: 7 bases; junction bases outside the gene matches: 19. The CDR3 has 17 amino acids. CDR3 DNA: TGTGCCAGTAGTTTACGACAGGGTAGCGCCAGGGGTTTTGAAGCTTTCTTT. It is translated as CASSLRQGSARGFEAFF. The variable domain in full, with the rest retrieved from reference TRBV19 and TRBJ1-1, is DGGITQSPKYLFRKEGQNVTLSCEQNLNHDAMYWYRQDPGQGLRLIYYSQIVNDFQKGDIAEGYSVSREKKESFPLTVTSAQKNPTAFYLCASSLRQGSARGFEAFFGQGTRLTVV.

The rearrangement uses TRBV14 and TRBJ2-1; D unresolved. Germline values: CDR1 SGHDN, CDR2 FVKESK. The CDR3 is 16 amino acids. The V gene lost 6 bases and the J gene lost 4 bases, with 19 bases spanning the gap. As DNA, the CDR3 is TGTGCCAGCAGTATTGAAGCGATGCGGATTTACAATGAGCAGTTCTTC. Translated, it gives CASSIEAMRIYNEQFF.